These 4 T cell receptor beta chains came from one sample sequenced in a study of blood T cell repertoires in COVID-19. Sequenced by immunoSEQ multiplex PCR; TCRdb stores in-frame clones only, minus some. The repertoire consists of 270,000 or so clones, with roughly 90% occurring once and the leading ten covering under 2.5%. The sequencing input was peripheral blood. The receptors come from an older woman with COVID-19, enrolled during active disease.

The V call is TRBV7-2, the J call TRBJ1-5; D may be TRBD1 (5 bases). Trimming removed 1 base at V and 9 bases at J, with 10 bases between. The germline V gene encodes CDR1 SGHTA and CDR2 FQGNSA. CDR3 length: 13 amino acids. The CDR3 protein is CASSLEPGRPQHF. CDR3 coding DNA: TGTGCCAGCAGCTTAGAGCCAGGGCGGCCCCAGCATTTT.

The chain joins TRBV18 to TRBJ2-7; 7 bases agree with TRBD1. CDR3 length equals 13 residues. V was clipped by 6 bases and J by 3 bases; unmatched bases: 5. Germline V gene sequence: CDR1 KGHSH, CDR2 LQKENI. The CDR3 region is CASSLGQNYEQYF. CDR3 nucleotide sequence: TGTGCCAGCTCCCTGGGACAGAACTACGAGCAGTACTTC.

This chain links TRBV5-6 with TRBJ2-1, with 10 bases fitting TRBD2. With 0 bases clipped from V and 4 bases from J, the junction kept 7 bases outside the gene matches. This CDR3 spans 17 amino acids. The germline CDR1 and CDR2 sequences are SGHDT and YYEEEE. CDR3 region: CASSLARERGGYNEQFF. CDR3 nucleotide sequence: TGTGCCAGCAGCTTGGCGAGGGAGCGGGGGGGTTACAATGAGCAGTTCTTC.

Here the CDR3 DNA reads TGTGCCAGCAGCGTAGCTAGCGGGGGAATCAATGAGCAGTTCTTC. Its translation: CASSVASGGINEQFF. J is TRBJ2-1 and V is TRBV9, with 10 nucleotides matching TRBD2. V trimming: 0 bases; J trimming: 6 bases; junction bases outside the gene matches: 3. In germline, CDR1 is SGDLS, CDR2 YYNGEE. The CDR3 is made up of 15 amino acids.